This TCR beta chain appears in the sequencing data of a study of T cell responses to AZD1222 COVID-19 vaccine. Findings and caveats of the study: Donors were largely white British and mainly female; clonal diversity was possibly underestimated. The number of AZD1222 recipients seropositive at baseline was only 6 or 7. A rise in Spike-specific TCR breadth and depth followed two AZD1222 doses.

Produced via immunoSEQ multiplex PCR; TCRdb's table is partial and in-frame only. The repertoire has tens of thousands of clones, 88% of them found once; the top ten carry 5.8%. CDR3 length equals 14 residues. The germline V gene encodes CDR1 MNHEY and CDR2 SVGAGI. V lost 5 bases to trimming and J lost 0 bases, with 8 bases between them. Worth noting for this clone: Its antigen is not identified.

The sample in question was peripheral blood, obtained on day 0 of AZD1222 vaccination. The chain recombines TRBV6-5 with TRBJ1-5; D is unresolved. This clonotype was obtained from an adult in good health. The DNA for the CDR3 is TGTGCCAGCAGTACAGCGGGTAGCAATCAGCCCCAGCATTTT. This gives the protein CASSTAGSNQPQHF.